These T cell receptor beta chains were read from a single sample in a study of shared clonotypes between healthy human individuals. This table comes from immunoSEQ multiplex PCR, and its TCRdb copy is limited to in-frame clones, with some not included. The sample has 150,000 to 200,000 clones, about 93% seen once. Sequences were obtained from naive CD4+ T cells sorted from blood. These receptors came from a woman in her 30s in good health. Each CDR3 is given with its conserved first and last residue. The D gene is left open where the match is weak. The size entry is marked missing in some rows and otherwise reads once, few, many or a size class.

v_call	clone_size	j_call	d_call	cdr3_nt	cdr3_aa
TRBV6-5	-	TRBJ1-5	-	TGTGCCAGCAGCCGGACCGTTAGCAATCAGCCCCAGCATTTT	CASSRTVSNQPQHF
TRBV5-1	-	TRBJ1-4	-	TGCGCCAGCAGCCCGCGGGCTGCGGATGAAAAACTGTTTTTT	CASSPRAADEKLFF
TRBV5-1	once	TRBJ2-2	-	TGCGCCAGCAGCCTGACAGGGAGGGACACCGGGGAGCTGTTTTTT	CASSLTGRDTGELFF
TRBV5-1	-	TRBJ2-2	-	TGCGCCAGCAGCTTAGCAGACACCGGGGAGCTGTTTTTT	CASSLADTGELFF
TRBV18	-	TRBJ2-7	TRBD1	TGTGCCAGCTCACCACGGGACAGGGACGAGCAGTACTTC	CASSPRDRDEQYF
TRBV27	-	TRBJ2-5	TRBD2	TGTGCCAGCAGCCCCCTTCCACCGGGACTAGCGGGATTCGAGGAGGCCCAGTACTTC	CASSPLPPGLAGFEEAQYF
TRBV6-5	-	TRBJ1-5	-	TGTGCCAGCAGTTACTCGAGGGGGTTCGATCAGCCCCAGCATTTT	CASSYSRGFDQPQHF
TRBV5-1	once	TRBJ1-4	-	TGCGCCAGCAGCTTGGGAGGTGTGCCCCGCCTGGTCTTTGAAAAACTGTTTTTT	CASSLGGVPRLVFEKLFF
TRBV5-1	-	TRBJ2-2	-	TGCGCCAGCTGTCGGGGTAATAGCGGAGGGAGAGGGACCGGGGAGCTGTTTTTT	CASCRGNSGGRGTGELFF
TRBV5-1	-	TRBJ2-1	-	TGCGCCAGCAGCTTGGTTAGGGCAGCTGAGCAGTTCTTC	CASSLVRAAEQFF
TRBV20-1	-	TRBJ2-7	-	TGCAGTGCTAGATTGAGGCGGGAGCAGTACTTC	CSARLRREQYF
TRBV30	-	TRBJ2-4	-	TGTGCCTGGGGGACTGGATCAGGCATTCAGTACTTC	CAWGTGSGIQYF
TRBV12-5	-	TRBJ2-3	TRBD2	TGTGCTAGTGGTTCCACAGGGACTAGCGGGATCACAGATACGCAGTATTTT	CASGSTGTSGITDTQYF
TRBV21-1	-	TRBJ2-3	-	TGTGCCAGCAGCAGAACGACAGGAAGCACAGATACGCAGTATTTT	CASSRTTGSTDTQYF
TRBV10-3	-	TRBJ2-2	TRBD1	TGTGCCATCAGTGAGTCGAAGCGGACAGGGAACACCGGGGAGCTGTTTTTT	CAISESKRTGNTGELFF
TRBV15	-	TRBJ2-5	-	TGTGCCACCAGGGATAGCGGACCTACCCGGCAGTACTTC	CATRDSGPTRQYF
TRBV15	-	TRBJ2-7	TRBD1	TGTGCCACCAGCAGAGTGGGGGACAGGGCCAACGAGCAGTACTTC	CATSRVGDRANEQYF
TRBV30	-	TRBJ1-3	-	TGTGCCTGGAGTGCCCATCGCGGAAACACCATATATTTT	CAWSAHRGNTIYF
TRBV7-2	-	TRBJ2-7	TRBD2	TGTGCCAGCAGCTTATTAGGTGGAATGACTAGCGGCACCTACGAGCAGTACTTC	CASSLLGGMTSGTYEQYF
TRBV4-1	-	TRBJ2-7	TRBD1	TGCGCCAGCAGCCATCCGGGACAGGGGCTTTACGAGCAGTACTTC	CASSHPGQGLYEQYF
TRBV2	-	TRBJ2-7	TRBD2	TGTGCCAGCAGAGACGGGACTAGCTATGGCGAGCAGTACTTC	CASRDGTSYGEQYF
TRBV2	-	TRBJ1-1	TRBD1	TGTGCCAGCAGAATTTGGACAGGTGAAAACACTGAAGCTTTCTTT	CASRIWTGENTEAFF
TRBV29-1	-	TRBJ2-3	-	TGCAGCTTATCTTCCAGCACAGATACGCAGTATTTT	CSLSSSTDTQYF
TRBV5-1	-	TRBJ2-7	TRBD2	TGCGCCAGCAGCCCCACTAGCGGGGGTTCTTACGAGCAGTACTTC	CASSPTSGGSYEQYF
TRBV11-3	-	TRBJ2-7	TRBD1	TGTGCCAGCAGCTTAGGGGGCGACAGGGGTGAAGGCGAGCAGTACTTC	CASSLGGDRGEGEQYF
TRBV7-9	-	TRBJ2-4	TRBD1	TGTGCCAGCAGCCCGGACGGGACAGGAGGGACCAAAAACATTCAGTACTTC	CASSPDGTGGTKNIQYF
TRBV5-6	-	TRBJ1-4	TRBD1	TGTGCCAGCAGCTTGCAGGGGGGGACAGGTGGTGAAAAACTGTTTTTT	CASSLQGGTGGEKLFF
TRBV30	once	TRBJ2-7	TRBD1	TGTGCCCGAGCTGCCGGGACAGGGGGCTCCTACGAGCAGTACTTC	CARAAGTGGSYEQYF
TRBV9	once	TRBJ2-2	-	TGTGCCAGCAGCGTAGCGGGAACTTTAACCGGGGAGCTGTTTTTT	CASSVAGTLTGELFF
TRBV25-1	-	TRBJ2-1	-	TGTGCCAGCAGTGAAGTTTTTCCCAGGCAGGGGTTCAATGAGCAGTTCTTC	CASSEVFPRQGFNEQFF
TRBV6-5	-	TRBJ1-5	-	TGTGCCAGCACCCGAGGTGGCAATCAGCCCCAGCATTTT	CASTRGGNQPQHF
TRBV5-6	-	TRBJ2-7	-	TGTGCCAGCAGCTTGGGGCAGCCGTCCTACGAGCAGTACTTC	CASSLGQPSYEQYF
TRBV4-2	-	TRBJ2-5	TRBD2	TGTGCCAGCAGCCAAGAGCGTTTAGGTAGCGGGAGGGGACTTATTTCGTCCCAGTACTTC	CASSQERLGSGRGLISSQYF
TRBV11-2	few	TRBJ2-7	-	TGTGCCAGCAGCTCGACACAGTTCTACGAGCAGTACTTC	CASSSTQFYEQYF
TRBV10-1	-	TRBJ2-1	-	TGCGCCAGCAGTGAGATTCTAATGTCTGAGCAGTTCTTC	CASSEILMSEQFF
TRBV14	-	TRBJ1-4	TRBD1	TGTGCCAGCAGCCGGACCGGGACAGGGGAAAAACTGTTTTTT	CASSRTGTGEKLFF
TRBV28	-	TRBJ2-5	TRBD1	TGTGCCAGCAGCCGTATCACAGGGGCTGGAGAGACCCAGTACTTC	CASSRITGAGETQYF
TRBV5-1	-	TRBJ2-3	-	TGCGCCAGCAGCCCCCCAGAAGCCCCAGATACGCAGTATTTT	CASSPPEAPDTQYF
TRBV5-4	-	TRBJ2-7	TRBD2	TGTGCCATGGGGCGTAACGGGGCGGGAGTTGGGTACGAGCAGTACTTC	CAMGRNGAGVGYEQYF
TRBV28	-	TRBJ2-7	-	TGTGCCAGCCGTTCTGAGGCGTACGAGCAGTACTTC	CASRSEAYEQYF
TRBV15	-	TRBJ2-7	-	TGTGCCACCAGCAGATATCGGACAGCCAGCGGCTACGAGCAGTACTTC	CATSRYRTASGYEQYF
TRBV6-1	-	TRBJ1-3	-	TGTGCCAGCAGTGAACCGGCGGTAGCAGTTGGAAACACCATATATTTT	CASSEPAVAVGNTIYF
TRBV7-2	-	TRBJ1-3	-	TGTGCCAGCAGCCGGGACGTATACTCTGGAAACACCATATATTTT	CASSRDVYSGNTIYF
TRBV6-6	-	TRBJ2-7	TRBD1	TGTGCCAGCAGTTACGGGCGGGACAGGGGTTACGAGCAGTACTTC	CASSYGRDRGYEQYF
TRBV5-1	-	TRBJ2-7	TRBD1	TGCGCCAGCAGCTGGGGACAGGGGGCGCAAGAGCAGTACTTC	CASSWGQGAQEQYF